The 15 T cell receptor beta chains listed next were all sequenced from one sample in a study of blood T cell repertoires in COVID-19. Produced via immunoSEQ multiplex PCR; TCRdb's table is partial and in-frame only. The data contain under 200,000 clones, approximately 91% of them seen just once; the ten biggest clones take up around 5%. Sequenced material: peripheral blood. These receptors all come from a man in his late teens or twenties with COVID-19, enrolled during active disease.

The chain uses TRBV27 and TRBJ2-1, with 7 bases fitting TRBD1. This CDR3 has 13 residues. CDR1 and CDR2 from the germline V gene are MNHEY and SMNVEV (reference sequence). Unmatched junction bases numbered 4, after V lost 7 bases and J lost 4 bases. This CDR3 reads CASTTQGYNEQFF. Written as DNA, the CDR3 is TGTGCCAGCACTACACAGGGGTACAATGAGCAGTTCTTC.

This clone was found once. The chain recombines TRBV9 with TRBJ1-2; possible D gene TRBD1, 6 bases. CDR1 is SGDLS and CDR2 is YYNGEE in the germline V gene. The CDR3 length is 12 residues. V lost 5 bases and J lost 4, with 9 bases in between. For the CDR3, the DNA is TGTGCCAGCAGTTTACAGGGCTATGGCTACACCTTC. Its protein product is CASSLQGYGYTF.

The chain recombines TRBV11-2 with TRBJ1-1; 12 bases map to TRBD1. Germline CDR1 is SGHAT and CDR2 is FQNNGV. The CDR3 sequence is 18 residues long. After removal of 5 bases from V and 5 bases from J, the junction contained 15 bases not matched to a gene. CDR3 coding DNA: TGTGCCAGCAGCCCTAAGTGGGACAGGGGGCGAGTTGGGACTGAAGCTTTCTTT. Translating it yields CASSPKWDRGRVGTEAFF. Filled out from reference TRBV11-2 and TRBJ1-1, the complete variable domain reads EAGVAQSPRYKIIEKRQSVAFWCNPISGHATLYWYQQILGQGPKLLIQFQNNGVVDDSQLPKDRFSAERLKGVDSTLKIQPAKLEDSAVYLCASSPKWDRGRVGTEAFFGQGTRLTVV.

This rearrangement joins TRBV27 to TRBJ2-2, with a weak D call TRBD1 (5 bases). The V gene's germline CDR1 is MNHEY and CDR2 SMNVEV (reference sequence). V lost 6 bases, J lost 3 bases, and 17 bases lay in between. The CDR3 spans 16 residues. DNA of the CDR3: TGTGCCAGCAGACATAGGGGAACAGTAGACACCGGGGAGCTGTTTTTT. Translation: CASRHRGTVDTGELFF.

The genes are TRBV4-3 and TRBJ2-4, with unresolved D. CDR1 and CDR2 from the germline V gene are LGHNA and YSLEER. The V end was cut by 0 bases, the J end by 0 bases, with 9 bases between. The CDR3 loop spans 16 amino acids. CDR3 DNA: TGCGCCAGCAGCCAAGATAGAATCCTAGCCAAAAACATTCAGTACTTC. It is translated as CASSQDRILAKNIQYF.

V gene TRBV3-1 (or the pseudogene TRBV3-2) combines with J gene TRBJ1-5, with TRBD1 identical over 9 bases. The trim removed 0 bases at V and 0 bases at J, leaving 3 bases unmatched. Germline loops: CDR1 LGHDT, CDR2 YNNKEL (reference sequence). This CDR3 has 17 residues. This CDR3 is CASSQDWTGDSNQPQHF. The CDR3 DNA sequence: TGTGCCAGCAGCCAAGATTGGACAGGGGATAGCAATCAGCCCCAGCATTTT.

This chain connects TRBV27 to TRBJ2-3; TRBD2 aligns across 16 bases. CDR1 is MNHEY, CDR2 SMNVEV, per germline (reference sequence). V lost 5 bases to trimming and J lost 0 bases; unmatched junction nucleotides: 5. The CDR3 is 18 amino acids. In nucleotides, the CDR3 is TGTGCCAGCAGTGCCGGGACTAGCGGGAGGGCTAGCACAGATACGCAGTATTTT. Translated: CASSAGTSGRASTDTQYF.

A single count supports this clone. This sequence joins TRBV11-2 and TRBJ1-3; 8 positions agree with TRBD1. The CDR3 spans 16 residues. Trimming at V came to 4 bases and at J to 0 bases, leaving 5 bases not matched to a gene. Germline values: CDR1 SGHAT, CDR2 FQNNGV. CDR3 region: CASSSVTGGSGNTIYF. The CDR3, as DNA: TGTGCCAGCAGCTCCGTAACAGGGGGCTCTGGAAACACCATATATTTT.

V and J are TRBV7-9 and TRBJ1-2; TRBD1 might be the D (6 bases). The CDR3 totals 15 residues. CDR1 is SEHNR and CDR2 is FQNEAQ in the germline V gene (reference sequence). V lost 7 bases and J 6 bases, leaving 21 bases between the germline ends. The CDR3 is CASMSSDRDMNGYTF. In DNA form, the CDR3 reads TGTGCCAGCATGTCATCCGACCGGGACATGAATGGCTACACCTTC.

The rearrangement links TRBV23-1 to TRBJ2-2, with TRBD2 matching 9 bases. TRBV23-1 is identified as an open reading frame with a role that is uncertain. The trim removed 5 bases at V and 5 bases at J, leaving 6 bases unmatched. The CDR3 length is 15 residues. In DNA form, the CDR3 reads TGCGCCAGCAGTAGGAGCGGGAGGTTAACCGGGGAGCTGTTTTTT. Amino acids: CASSRSGRLTGELFF.

The rearrangement uses TRBV2 and TRBJ2-7; 7 bases are shared with TRBD1. The CDR3 runs 14 residues. From germline, CDR1 is SNHLY and CDR2 FYNNEI. Trimming took 4 bases from V and 4 from J; bases not matched to a gene: 7. CDR3 region: CASSGGTVPYEQYF. The CDR3, as DNA: TGTGCCAGCAGTGGTGGGACAGTCCCATACGAGCAGTACTTC.

The chain uses TRBV5-6 and TRBJ2-7, with D tentatively TRBD2 (6 bases). Trimming cost V 3 bases and J 2 bases, with 9 bases left between them. This CDR3 has 13 residues. CDR1 and CDR2 from the germline V gene are SGHDT and YYEEEE. The CDR3: CASSSSDTYEQYF. CDR3 sequence (DNA): TGTGCCAGCAGCTCTAGCGACACCTACGAGCAGTACTTC.

The rearrangement uses TRBV18 and TRBJ1-5, with a tentative D call TRBD1 (6 bases). Germline V lookup: CDR1 KGHSH, CDR2 LQKENI. CDR3 length: 15 amino acids. V dropped 6 bases and J dropped 3 bases, with 15 bases sitting between them. The CDR3, as DNA: TGTGCCAGCTCCCAACGAACAGGGAACAATCAGCCCCAGCATTTT. It specifies CASSQRTGNNQPQHF.

Concerning this clone: At one end the junction does not follow the germline gene, possibly because of a read error. V gene TRBV4-3 combines with J gene TRBJ1-4, with unresolved D. Germline V lookup: CDR1 LGHNA, CDR2 YSLEER. The CDR3 loop spans 16 amino acids. As DNA, the CDR3 is TGCGCCAGCAGCCAAAACCCCGGCAGGCTGGATGAAAAACTGCTTTTT. This gives the protein CASSQNPGRLDEKLLF.

The chain combines TRBV5-1 with TRBJ2-7; 12 nucleotides agree with TRBD2. Germline V gene sequence: CDR1 SGHRS, CDR2 YFSETQ. V was clipped by 0 bases and J by 1 base; unmatched bases: 2. This CDR3 is built from 16 residues. Here the CDR3 reads CASSLALAGGSYEQYF. CDR3 nucleotides: TGCGCCAGCAGCTTGGCCCTAGCGGGAGGGTCCTACGAGCAGTACTTC.